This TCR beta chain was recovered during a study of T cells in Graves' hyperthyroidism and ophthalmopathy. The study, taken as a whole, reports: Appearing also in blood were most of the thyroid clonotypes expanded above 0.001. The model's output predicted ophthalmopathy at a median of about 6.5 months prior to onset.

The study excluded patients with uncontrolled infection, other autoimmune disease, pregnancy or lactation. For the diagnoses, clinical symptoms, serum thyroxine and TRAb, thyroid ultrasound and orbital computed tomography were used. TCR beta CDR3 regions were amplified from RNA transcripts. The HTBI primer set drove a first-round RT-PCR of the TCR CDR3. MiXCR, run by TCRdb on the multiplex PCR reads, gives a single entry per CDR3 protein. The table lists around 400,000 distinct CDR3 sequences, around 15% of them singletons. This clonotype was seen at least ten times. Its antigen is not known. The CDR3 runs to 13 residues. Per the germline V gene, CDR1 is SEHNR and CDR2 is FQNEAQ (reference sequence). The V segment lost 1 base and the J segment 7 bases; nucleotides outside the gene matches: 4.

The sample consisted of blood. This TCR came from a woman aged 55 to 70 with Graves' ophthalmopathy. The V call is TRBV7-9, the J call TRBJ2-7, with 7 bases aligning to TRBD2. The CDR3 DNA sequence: TGTGCCAGCAGCTTAGGACTAGCTCGGGAGCAGTACTTC. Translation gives CASSLGLAREQYF.